Listed below are T cell receptor beta chains from one sample, sequenced in a study of CD4+ T cells in melanoma. Profiling relied on immunoSEQ multiplex PCR, and the TCRdb table lists in-frame clones only, not all of them. The sample contains about 54,000 clones, over 60% of which appear only once. The sequenced sample was tumor tissue. The source is a human donor with melanoma. The CDR3 runs from the conserved cysteine through the conserved F or W.

len: 15
v_gene: TRBV5-6
CDR3aa: CASSLAGRSGNTIYF

len: 14
v_gene: TRBV7-2
CDR3aa: CASSPSGGRTEAFF

len: 15
v_gene: TRBV7-8
CDR3aa: CASSLVGRTNTEAFF

len: 16
v_gene: TRBV7-6
CDR3aa: CASSARDRGFPGELFF

len: 13
v_gene: TRBV5-1
CDR3aa: CASTSSGASGYTF

len: 19
v_gene: TRBV4-2
CDR3aa: CASSLARAGAGVRSYEQYF

len: 13
v_gene: TRBV6-1
CDR3aa: CASTAGTGLEAFF

len: 11
v_gene: TRBV27
CDR3aa: CASRGDYGYTF

len: 13
v_gene: TRBV29-1
CDR3aa: CSVEDGGSLELFF

len: 14
v_gene: TRBV6-4
CDR3aa: CASSEAGGIYEQFF

len: 12
v_gene: TRBV6-1
CDR3aa: CASSDITDTQYF

len: 16
v_gene: TRBV5-1
CDR3aa: CASSPRVGEYNSPLHF

len: 15
v_gene: TRBV7-8
CDR3aa: CASSLWEPGGYGYTF

len: 14
v_gene: TRBV5-4
CDR3aa: CASSLIAGDNEQFF

len: 15
v_gene: TRBV15
CDR3aa: CATSRGDPGGNEQFF

len: 15
v_gene: TRBV4-1
CDR3aa: CASSPIAGPTDTQYF

len: 13
v_gene: TRBV12-2
CDR3aa: CASRLVQNYGYTF

len: 14
v_gene: TRBV5-4
CDR3aa: CASSLGLWNTEAFF

len: 10
v_gene: TRBV20-1
CDR3aa: CSAKGNEQFF

len: 15
v_gene: TRBV6-1
CDR3aa: CASGKDGGAYNEQFF

len: 14
v_gene: TRBV5-4
CDR3aa: CASSLTQSSRGYTF

len: 16
v_gene: TRBV10-3
CDR3aa: CAISEFTAPFNYGYTF

len: 13
v_gene: TRBV5-1
CDR3aa: CASSSYVPTEAFF

len: 20
v_gene: TRBV27
CDR3aa: CASSPGPGTGAPIGYNEQFF

len: 15
v_gene: TRBV10-3
CDR3aa: CAIRDDSRGRGEQFF

len: 15
v_gene: TRBV19
CDR3aa: CASSPRGHNTGELFF

len: 14
v_gene: TRBV7-9
CDR3aa: CASSPGLAAGELFF

len: 14
v_gene: TRBV7-9
CDR3aa: CASSSTWGARGYTF

len: 14
v_gene: TRBV5-1
CDR3aa: CASSLGTETYEQYF

len: 15
v_gene: TRBV9
CDR3aa: CASSVEGKSYNEQFF

len: 12
v_gene: TRBV2
CDR3aa: CASPRLDYGYTF

len: 13
v_gene: TRBV7-9
CDR3aa: CASSLGEVRHAFF

len: 12
v_gene: TRBV6-6
CDR3aa: CASKLITGELFF

len: 13
v_gene: TRBV2
CDR3aa: CASRQRLGDEQFF

len: 16
v_gene: TRBV29-1
CDR3aa: CSARSDRGPHTGELFF

len: 17
v_gene: TRBV13
CDR3aa: CASSLGPRAGENYGYTF

len: 13
v_gene: TRBV2
CDR3aa: CAGGGSYNSPLHF

len: 14
v_gene: TRBV19
CDR3aa: CASSSGTGLYEQYF

len: 16
v_gene: TRBV19
CDR3aa: CASSLGSSSRTGKAFF

len: 18
v_gene: TRBV10-3
CDR3aa: CAISGLDGDSANTGELFF

len: 19
v_gene: TRBV11-2
CDR3aa: CASSLAGLAGGRVTGELFF

len: 13
v_gene: TRBV7-8
CDR3aa: CASSRDVSYEQYF